Each of the 7 T cell receptor beta chains below was sequenced from the same sample in a study of OX40 agonist ivuxolimab in advanced cancers. Produced via immunoSEQ multiplex PCR; TCRdb's table is partial and in-frame only. The sample yields about 72,000 clones, 80% to 90% seen once. The starting material was CD4+ or CD8+ T cells sorted from blood, obtained in a trial of the OX40 agonist ivuxolimab. The origin of the receptors is an adult with an advanced solid tumor such as melanoma, head and neck, liver or kidney cancer.

V usage is TRBV29-1 and J usage is TRBJ1-2; tentatively, D is TRBD1 (5 bases). Between the trimmed V and J ends, which lost 4 bases and 4 bases, there was a span of 10 bases. This CDR3 is built from 12 residues. The germline V gene encodes CDR1 SQVTM and CDR2 ANQGSEA. The CDR3 DNA sequence: TGCAGCGTTGGCGGGGACCTCTATGGCTACACCTTC. It codes for CSVGGDLYGYTF. Combining the CDR3 with reference TRBV29-1 and TRBJ1-2 gives the whole variable domain SAVISQKPSRDICQRGTSLTIQCQVDSQVTMMFWYRQQPGQSLTLIATANQGSEATYESGFVIDKFPISRPNLTFSTLTVSNMSPEDSSIYLCSVGGDLYGYTFGSGTRLTVV.

The rearrangement links TRBV2 to TRBJ2-2; 8 nucleotides align to TRBD2. There are 16 residues in the CDR3. The germline CDR1 and CDR2 sequences are SNHLY and FYNNEI. V trimming: 7 bases; J trimming: 3 bases; junction bases outside the gene matches: 10. The CDR3 reads CASTAPGRADTGELFF. The CDR3 DNA sequence: TGTGCCAGCACCGCCCCCGGGAGGGCCGACACCGGGGAGCTGTTTTTT.

The chain carries TRBV9 and TRBJ1-5, with 11 bases identical to TRBD1. With V trimmed by 2 bases and J by 10 bases, 5 bases remained unmatched. From germline, CDR1 is SGDLS and CDR2 YYNGEE. CDR3 size: 14 residues. The CDR3 coding sequence is TGTGCCAGCAGCGTCCAAGGACAGGGGGCTCCCCAGCATTTT. Translating gives CASSVQGQGAPQHF.

The J gene is TRBJ2-1, the V gene TRBV29-1; TRBD1 aligns across 9 bases. Germline V gene data show CDR1 as SQVTM and CDR2 as ANQGSEA. This CDR3 comprises 15 residues. The V gene end was trimmed by 6 bases and the J gene end by 2 bases; junction bases not matched to a gene: 8. CDR3 sequence: CSVGGGQGTYNEQFF. CDR3 nucleotide sequence: TGCAGCGTCGGAGGGGGACAGGGCACCTACAATGAGCAGTTCTTC.

This chain links TRBV7-3 with TRBJ2-5; D gene ambiguous. CDR3 size: 15 residues. V was clipped by 2 bases and J by 5 bases, with 15 bases between them. CDR1 SGHTA and CDR2 FQGTGA come from the germline V gene. DNA for the CDR3: TGTGCCAGCAGCTTAGAGTTCGCCGTGAGGGAGACCCAGTACTTC. Translation gives CASSLEFAVRETQYF.

As DNA, the CDR3 is TGTGCCAGTAGTTCTGGGACAGGGGGCAATGAGCAGTTCTTC. This translates into CASSSGTGGNEQFF. The chain links TRBV19 to TRBJ2-1; 11 nucleotides agree with TRBD1. The CDR3 is 14 residues long. The V gene's germline CDR1 is LNHDA and CDR2 SQIVND (reference sequence). Germline trimming cut 5 bases from V and 6 bases from J; bases unmatched to any gene: 3.

The chain combines TRBV5-6 with TRBJ2-2; a weak D match, TRBD1 (6 bases). Germline assignment: CDR1 SGHDT and CDR2 YYEEEE. This CDR3 spans 15 amino acids. Trimming stripped 4 bases from V and 1 base from J, with 11 bases between. The CDR3 here is CASSTDRWNTGELFF. The CDR3 DNA sequence: TGTGCCAGCAGCACGGACAGATGGAACACCGGGGAGCTGTTTTTT.